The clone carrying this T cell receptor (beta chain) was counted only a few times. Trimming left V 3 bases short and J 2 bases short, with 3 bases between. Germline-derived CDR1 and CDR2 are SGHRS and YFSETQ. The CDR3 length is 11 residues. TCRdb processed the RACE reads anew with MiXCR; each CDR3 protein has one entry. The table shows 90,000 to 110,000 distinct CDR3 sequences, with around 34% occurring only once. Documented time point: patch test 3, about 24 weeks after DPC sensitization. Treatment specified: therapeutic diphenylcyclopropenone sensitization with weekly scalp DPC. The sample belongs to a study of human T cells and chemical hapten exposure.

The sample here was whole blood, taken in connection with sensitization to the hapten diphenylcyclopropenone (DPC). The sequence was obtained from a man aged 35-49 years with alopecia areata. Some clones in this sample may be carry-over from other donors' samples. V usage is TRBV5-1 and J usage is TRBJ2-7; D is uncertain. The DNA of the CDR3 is TGCGCCAGCAGCTCCGCCTACGAGCAGTACTTC. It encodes CASSSAYEQYF.